A selection of T cell receptor beta chains follows, all from one sample in a study of T cells expressing NK-cell markers. Reprocessing the 5' RACE reads, TCRdb reports a single entry for every CDR3 protein and omits DNA. The sample totals 130,000 to 150,000 distinct CDR3 sequences. The sequencing input was blood T cells: a sorted CD56 or NKG2C T cell subset, CD4+ or CD8+ T cells, or bulk PBMC T cells (not recorded which). These TCRs come from a young man in good health. Each CDR3 is given with its conserved first and last residue. Fields, in order: J gene, V gene, CDR3 protein.

j_call: TRBJ2-2
v_call: TRBV30
cdr3_aa: CASKAGSGGTGELFF

j_call: TRBJ2-2
v_call: TRBV5-1
cdr3_aa: CASSLVQGMNTGELFF

j_call: TRBJ2-1
v_call: TRBV7-8
cdr3_aa: CASNLGQGQGEQFF

j_call: TRBJ2-2
v_call: TRBV5-1
cdr3_aa: CASSLALAGTNTGELFF

j_call: TRBJ1-1
v_call: TRBV29-1
cdr3_aa: CSVEDIKQGEGAFF

j_call: TRBJ1-4
v_call: TRBV20-1
cdr3_aa: CSASPRGPEKLFF

j_call: TRBJ2-1
v_call: TRBV5-1
cdr3_aa: CASSLEAGFNEQFF

j_call: TRBJ2-2
v_call: TRBV12-3/TRBV12-4
cdr3_aa: CASSLVASPGELFF

j_call: TRBJ2-6
v_call: TRBV6-2/TRBV6-3
cdr3_aa: CASRSNRAGANVLTF

j_call: TRBJ2-5
v_call: TRBV18
cdr3_aa: CASSPGQGGRETQYF

j_call: TRBJ1-1
v_call: TRBV19
cdr3_aa: CASSTGQGVWELAFF

j_call: TRBJ2-1
v_call: TRBV5-1
cdr3_aa: CASSFPEGENYNEQFF

j_call: TRBJ2-7
v_call: TRBV27
cdr3_aa: CASSPNPTGAYEQYF

j_call: TRBJ2-1
v_call: TRBV3-1
cdr3_aa: CASSQAGTEYNEQFF

j_call: TRBJ1-2
v_call: TRBV10-3
cdr3_aa: CATGTAIRGYTF

j_call: TRBJ2-3
v_call: TRBV6-2/TRBV6-3
cdr3_aa: CASSYGNSRVGTDTQYF

j_call: TRBJ2-1
v_call: TRBV19
cdr3_aa: CASSIFQGVGNEQFF

j_call: TRBJ2-2
v_call: TRBV27
cdr3_aa: CASSSGRIAGELFF

j_call: TRBJ2-2
v_call: TRBV29-1
cdr3_aa: CSGGTNTGELFF

j_call: TRBJ1-1
v_call: TRBV5-4
cdr3_aa: CASSLVTVSEAFF

j_call: TRBJ2-5
v_call: TRBV6-5
cdr3_aa: CASSYSSGRVGETQYF

j_call: TRBJ2-7
v_call: TRBV4-3
cdr3_aa: CASSQDYGISYEQYF

j_call: TRBJ2-3
v_call: TRBV29-1
cdr3_aa: CSVEDLGTSASDTQYF

j_call: TRBJ2-5
v_call: TRBV29-1
cdr3_aa: CSVDGLAGGKEKETQYF

j_call: TRBJ2-4
v_call: TRBV19
cdr3_aa: CASSMGTLTDF

j_call: TRBJ2-3
v_call: TRBV30
cdr3_aa: CAWGVTGGHTDTQYF

j_call: TRBJ2-5
v_call: TRBV27
cdr3_aa: CASSSTGGLETQYF

j_call: TRBJ1-1
v_call: TRBV6-2/TRBV6-3
cdr3_aa: CASSYGLVANTEAFF

j_call: TRBJ2-2
v_call: TRBV7-3
cdr3_aa: CASSLELDGTGELFF

j_call: TRBJ2-5
v_call: TRBV6-2/TRBV6-3
cdr3_aa: CASSAVGQQETQYF

j_call: TRBJ2-1
v_call: TRBV4-3
cdr3_aa: CASSRDIGGGSYNEQFF